The 22 T cell receptor beta chains presented below share a single source sample, sequenced in a study of T cell clonotyping in hematopoietic cell transplantation. Only in-frame clones appear in the TCRdb table, and some are missing; sequencing was by immunoSEQ multiplex PCR. The repertoire holds approximately 8,400 clones, with about 89% as singletons. The sample consisted of peripheral blood mononuclear cells, taken at the time of graft-versus-host disease after allogeneic stem cell transplant. These receptors all come from a male patient aged 60 to 75 who had an allogeneic stem cell transplant from a related donor, so the T cells may come from the graft donor. Some clones in this sample may be carry-over from other donors' samples.

The chain uses TRBV28 and TRBJ1-5, with 8 bases aligning to TRBD1. Germline CDR1 MDHEN, CDR2 SYDVKM. Losses at the gene ends were 3 bases for V and 6 bases for J; bases not matched to a gene: 7. There are 15 residues in the CDR3. CDR3 residues: CASSFSRGHRQPQHF. CDR3 bases: TGTGCCAGCAGTTTCTCCAGGGGGCATCGTCAGCCCCAGCATTTT.

V and J are TRBV7-8 and TRBJ2-3, with D unclear. Germline lookup yields CDR1 SGHVS and CDR2 FQNEAQ. V lost 3 bases and J 4 bases, leaving 8 bases between the germline ends. CDR3 size: 13 residues. The CDR3 nucleotides read TGTGCCAGCAGCTTGCTTGGGGCAGATACGCAGTATTTT. Protein sequence: CASSLLGADTQYF.

The chain links TRBV19 to TRBJ1-5, with a possible D match to TRBD1 (6 bases). Germline V gene sequence: CDR1 LNHDA, CDR2 SQIVND (reference sequence). This CDR3 contains 14 residues. V lost 3 bases to trimming and J lost 5 bases, with 11 bases between them. CDR3: CASSIERGDQPQHF. Written as DNA, the CDR3 is TGTGCCAGTAGTATCGAGAGGGGGGATCAGCCCCAGCATTTT.

The CDR3 loop is CASSNPVGRLNTEAFF. In DNA, the CDR3 is TGTGCCAGCAGCAATCCCGTCGGCAGGTTGAACACTGAAGCTTTCTTT. J is TRBJ1-1 and V is TRBV5-6; D unclear. This CDR3 comprises 16 residues. Between the trimmed V and J ends, which lost 4 bases and 0 bases, there was a span of 16 bases. The V gene's germline CDR1 is SGHDT and CDR2 YYEEEE.

The chain employs TRBV9 and TRBJ1-4; D gene unclear. Germline-derived CDR1 and CDR2 are SGDLS and YYNGEE. This CDR3 comprises 14 residues. Trimming pared 0 bases from V and 10 bases from J, leaving 13 bases between. The CDR3: CASSVAAGYGKLFF. The DNA of the CDR3 is TGTGCCAGCAGCGTAGCTGCCGGGTACGGAAAACTGTTTTTT.

The CDR3 DNA follows: TGCGCCAGCAGCCAAGCTCCGACGTGGGGGAACACTGAAGCTTTCTTT. It yields the protein CASSQAPTWGNTEAFF. The chain combines TRBV4-1 with TRBJ1-1; D gene uncertain. This CDR3 spans 16 amino acids. Germline assignment: CDR1 MGHRA and CDR2 YSYEKL. The V end lost 1 base, the J end lost 1 base, and 13 bases lay between the germline ends.

This chain connects TRBV7-8 to TRBJ2-5; 15 bases fit TRBD2. Germline V gives CDR1 SGHVS, CDR2 FQNEAQ. The length of the CDR3 is 18 residues. With V trimmed by 5 bases and J by 5 bases, 12 bases remained unmatched. CDR3 sequence: CASSPGLAGGGGQETQYF. The CDR3 nucleotides read TGTGCCAGCAGCCCGGGACTAGCGGGGGGAGGAGGGCAGGAGACCCAGTACTTC.

Concerning this clone itself: Sequence at one end of the junction differs from germline and may be a read error. V gene TRBV6-5 combines with J gene TRBJ2-5, with 7 nucleotides matching TRBD1. The germline gives CDR1 MNHEY, CDR2 SVGAGI. This CDR3 is 11 amino acids long. CDR3 nucleotides: TGTGCCAGCAGTTACGGGGGACAGTCTCACTTC. This encodes CASSYGGQSHF.

The chain carries TRBV6-1 and TRBJ2-7, with 9 bases identical to TRBD2. Germline CDR1 reads MNHNS; CDR2 reads SASEGT. Trimming took 3 bases from V and 4 from J; bases not matched to a gene: 4. This CDR3 is built from 14 residues. In DNA, the CDR3 is TGTGCCAGCAGTGATGTAGCGGGGGCTTACGAGCAGTACTTC. This codes for CASSDVAGAYEQYF.

This clone was seen only once. The CDR3 bases are TGCGCCAGCAGCAGGAACAGGGAGCGCCCCTACGAGCAGTACTTC. It encodes CASSRNRERPYEQYF. This chain connects TRBV5-1 to TRBJ2-7; a weak D match, TRBD1 (6 bases). V was clipped by 4 bases and J by 2 bases, with 16 bases between them. CDR3 length: 15 residues. Germline CDR1 is SGHRS and CDR2 is YFSETQ.

This chain joins TRBV6-1 and TRBJ2-7; the match to TRBD1 covers 7 bases. Germline CDR1 is MNHNS and CDR2 is SASEGT. The V gene end was trimmed by 3 bases and the J gene end by 3 bases; junction bases not matched to a gene: 2. The CDR3 spans 13 residues. As DNA, the CDR3 is TGTGCCAGCAGTGAGCGACAGGGCTACGAGCAGTACTTC. Its translation: CASSERQGYEQYF.

The chain links TRBV5-4 to TRBJ2-1, with 8 nucleotides matching TRBD2. Germline lookup yields CDR1 SGHNT and CDR2 YYREEE (reference sequence). V shed 5 bases, J shed 1 base, and the junction held 5 bases outside the gene matches. This CDR3 is built from 15 residues. The CDR3 spells CASRLSGGSYNEQFF. The CDR3 bases are TGTGCCAGCAGGTTAAGCGGGGGTTCCTACAATGAGCAGTTCTTC.

The chain recombines TRBV5-1 with TRBJ2-1; 11 bases match TRBD1. CDR3 size: 14 residues. V lost 4 bases and J lost 8; bases outside the gene matches: 5. Germline V lookup: CDR1 SGHRS, CDR2 YFSETQ. The CDR3 region has the DNA TGCGCCAGCAGCCTGGGACAGGGGGTAGATGAGCAGTTCTTC. Translating gives CASSLGQGVDEQFF.

In this sample, this clone turned up once. The J gene is TRBJ2-4, the V gene TRBV6-5, with D possibly TRBD2 on 5 matching bases. This CDR3 spans 15 amino acids. With 2 bases removed from V and 5 bases from J, the gap between germline ends came to 13 bases. Looked up from germline, CDR1 is MNHEY and CDR2 is SVGAGI. CDR3 region: CASSYVRGIENIQYF. In nucleotides, the CDR3 is TGTGCCAGCAGTTACGTTCGGGGTATTGAAAACATTCAGTACTTC.

This clone has just one count. J is TRBJ1-2 and V is TRBV14, with D hard to call. Deletions cut 3 bases from V and 7 bases from J, with 12 bases between. Per the germline V gene, CDR1 is SGHDN and CDR2 is FVKESK. The CDR3 runs 13 residues. The CDR3 region has the DNA TGTGCCAGCAGCCATGCCCGGGGAGGTGGCTACACCTTC. Translating it yields CASSHARGGGYTF. The whole variable domain, filled in from reference TRBV14 and TRBJ1-2, reads EAGVTQFPSHSVIEKGQTVTLRCDPISGHDNLYWYRRVMGKEIKFLLHFVKESKQDESGMPNNRFLAERTGGTYSTLKVQPAELEDSGVYFCASSHARGGGYTFGSGTRLTVV.

The chain has TRBV30 and TRBJ2-2; D is unresolved. This CDR3 contains 13 residues. Trimming took off 1 base at V and 5 bases at J, with 8 bases between the two ends. In germline, CDR1 is GTSNPN, CDR2 SVGIG (reference sequence). CDR3 bases: TGTGCCTGGAGTGGGACCAGTACCGGGGAGCTGTTTTTT. It yields the protein CAWSGTSTGELFF.

This chain uses TRBV30 with TRBJ2-2; D possibly uses TRBD1 or TRBD2 (6 bases each). V was shortened by 1 base and J by 7 bases, with 13 bases between the two germline ends. The CDR3 spans 14 residues. Germline V gene data show CDR1 as GTSNPN and CDR2 as SVGIG (reference sequence). This chain's CDR3 is CAWSAGAHVGELFF. Here the CDR3 DNA reads TGTGCCTGGAGTGCGGGGGCGCATGTCGGGGAGCTGTTTTTT.

This chain connects TRBV7-6 to TRBJ2-1; 10 nucleotides line up with TRBD1. Germline CDR1 SGHVS, CDR2 FNYEAQ. The CDR3 is 16 residues long. Unmatched junction bases numbered 10, after V lost 5 bases and J lost 6 bases. The chain's CDR3 is CASSPSGQGTLNEQFF. CDR3 DNA sequence: TGTGCCAGCAGCCCCTCGGGACAGGGGACCCTCAATGAGCAGTTCTTC.

V usage is TRBV5-4 and J usage is TRBJ2-7; a possible D gene is TRBD1 (6 bases). V dropped 0 bases and J dropped 4 bases, with 14 bases sitting between them. CDR1 and CDR2 (germline): SGHNT, YYREEE (reference sequence). There are 15 residues in the CDR3. CDR3 DNA: TGTGCCAGCAGCTTGGGGACTCAGGGGTCATACGAGCAGTACTTC. Protein sequence: CASSLGTQGSYEQYF.

This clone was detected only once. V and J are TRBV28 and TRBJ2-7; no definite D call. The V end lost 5 bases, the J end lost 3 bases, and 17 bases lay between the germline ends. The CDR3 is made up of 15 amino acids. Per germline, CDR1 MDHEN and CDR2 SYDVKM. CDR3 nucleotide sequence: TGTGCCAGCAGTCTCGGGCTCCAGTTCGGCTACGAGCAGTACTTC. Translated: CASSLGLQFGYEQYF. The full variable domain, rest sourced from reference TRBV28 and TRBJ2-7, is DVKVTQSSRYLVKRTGEKVFLECVQDMDHENMFWYRQDPGLGLRLIYFSYDVKMKEKGDIPEGYSVSREKKERFSLILESASTNQTSMYLCASSLGLQFGYEQYFGPGTRLTVT.

This clone was detected only a few times. The genes are TRBV5-8 and TRBJ1-1; possibly TRBD1 for D (5 bases). The CDR3 totals 13 residues. Germline CDR1 is SGHTS and CDR2 is YDEGEE. The V and J ends lost 4 bases and 1 base respectively, with 8 bases between them. The CDR3 region is CASSAGQNTEAFF. The CDR3 DNA reads as TGTGCCAGCAGCGCTGGACAGAACACTGAAGCTTTCTTT. The full variable domain, in which reference TRBV5-8 and TRBJ1-1 provide the parts outside the CDR3, is EAGVTQSPTHLIKTRGQQATLRCSPISGHTSVYWYQQALGLGLQFLLWYDEGEERNRGNFPPRFSGRQFPNYSSELNVNALELEDSALYLCASSAGQNTEAFFGQGTRLTVV.

This clone occurred a few times. The J gene is TRBJ2-1, the V gene TRBV10-2; 9 bases match TRBD1. Germline CDR1 is WSHSY and CDR2 is SAAADI. V trimming: 3 bases; J trimming: 8 bases; junction bases outside the gene matches: 8. The CDR3 has 15 residues. The CDR3 DNA follows: TGCGCCAGCAGTGATGATTGGACAGGGGTACATGAGCAGTTCTTC. Protein product: CASSDDWTGVHEQFF.